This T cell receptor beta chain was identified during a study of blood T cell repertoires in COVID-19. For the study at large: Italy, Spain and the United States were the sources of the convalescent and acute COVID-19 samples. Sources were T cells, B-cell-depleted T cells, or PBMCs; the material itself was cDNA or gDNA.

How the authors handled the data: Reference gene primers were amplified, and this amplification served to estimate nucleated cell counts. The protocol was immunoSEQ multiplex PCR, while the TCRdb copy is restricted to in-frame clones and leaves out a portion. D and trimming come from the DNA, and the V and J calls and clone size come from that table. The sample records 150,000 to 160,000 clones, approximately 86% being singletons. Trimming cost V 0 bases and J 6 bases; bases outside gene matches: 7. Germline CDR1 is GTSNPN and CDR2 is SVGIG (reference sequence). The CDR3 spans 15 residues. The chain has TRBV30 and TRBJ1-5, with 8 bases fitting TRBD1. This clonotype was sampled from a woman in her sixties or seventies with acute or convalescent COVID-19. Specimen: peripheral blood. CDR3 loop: CAWSVAGGHSQPQHF. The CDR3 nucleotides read TGTGCCTGGAGTGTAGCAGGGGGCCACAGTCAGCCCCAGCATTTT.